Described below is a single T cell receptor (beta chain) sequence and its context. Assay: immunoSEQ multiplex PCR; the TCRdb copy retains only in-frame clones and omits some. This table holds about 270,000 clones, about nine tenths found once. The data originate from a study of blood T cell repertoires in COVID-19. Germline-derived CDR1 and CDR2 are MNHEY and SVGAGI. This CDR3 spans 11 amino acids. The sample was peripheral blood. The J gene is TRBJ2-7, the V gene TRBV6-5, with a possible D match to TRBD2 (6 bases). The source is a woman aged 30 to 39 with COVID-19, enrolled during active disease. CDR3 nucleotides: TGTGCGATAATTAGCGGTTACGAGCAGTACTTC. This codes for CAIISGYEQYF.